These 32 T cell receptor beta chains came from one sample sequenced in a study of blood T cells in healthy people across ages. With a J-beta primer mix and a sample-barcoded 5' primer, a second PCR ran about 7 to 11 cycles. MiXCR was run by TCRdb on the 5' RACE reads, yielding one entry per CDR3 protein. In the table there are about 1.4 million distinct CDR3 sequences, around 59% of which are singletons. Sequenced input: blood. These receptor sequences come from a man younger than 30 in good health.

The chain has TRBV29-1 and TRBJ1-5; D gene uncertain. The CDR3 loop spans 13 amino acids. V shed 4 bases and J shed 2 bases, with 9 bases lying between them. The V gene's germline CDR1 is SQVTM and CDR2 ANQGSEA. The CDR3 loop is CSVAGSGNQPQHF. In DNA, the CDR3 is TGCAGCGTTGCGGGGTCGGGCAATCAGCCCCAGCATTTT.

The rearrangement uses TRBV28 and TRBJ1-2, with TRBD1 identical over 7 bases. This CDR3 region has 13 residues. V shed 8 bases, J shed 1 base, and the junction held 4 bases outside the gene matches. The germline V gene encodes CDR1 MDHEN and CDR2 SYDVKM. For the CDR3, the DNA is TGTGCCAGCCTGAGACAGGGTAACTATGGCTACACCTTC. Amino acid sequence: CASLRQGNYGYTF.

The chain uses TRBV20-1 and TRBJ2-5; 7 positions match TRBD1. The CDR3 sequence is 14 residues long. In germline, CDR1 is DFQATT, CDR2 SNEGSKA (reference sequence). The trim removed 5 bases at V and 11 bases at J, leaving 17 bases unmatched. CDR3 coding DNA: TGCAGTGCTGAGAGACAGGGTCGGTACAATGAGCAGTACTTC. Protein sequence: CSAERQGRYNEQYF.

This clonotype was recorded once. The chain uses TRBV4-2 and TRBJ2-1; D unclear. Looked up from germline, CDR1 is LGHNA and CDR2 is YNFKEQ. V dropped 1 base and J dropped 2 bases, with 15 bases sitting between them. The CDR3 is made up of 17 amino acids. The chain's CDR3 is CASSQGPTPAPYNEQFF. CDR3 nucleotides: TGTGCCAGCAGCCAAGGCCCGACCCCAGCTCCCTACAATGAGCAGTTCTTC.

The CDR3 DNA reads as TGCAGTGCTAGTCTGGCCCAAACGACGAGCACAGATACGCAGTATTTT. Amino acids: CSASLAQTTSTDTQYF. The chain uses TRBV20-1 and TRBJ2-3; unclear D gene. V lost 3 bases to trimming and J lost 0 bases, with 16 bases between them. The CDR3 runs 16 residues. CDR1 and CDR2 from the germline V gene are DFQATT and SNEGSKA (reference sequence).

V and J are TRBV9 and TRBJ1-2, with a tentative D call TRBD1 (5 bases). CDR3 size: 12 residues. The germline gives CDR1 SGDLS, CDR2 YYNGEE. With 3 bases removed from V and 5 bases from J, the gap between germline ends came to 8 bases. CDR3: CASSAQGYGYTF. The CDR3 DNA is TGTGCCAGCAGCGCCCAGGGTTATGGCTACACCTTC.

The CDR3: CASSLLRIAGPTDTQYF. In DNA, the CDR3 is TGTGCCAGCAGTTTACTACGTATAGCGGGACCCACAGATACGCAGTATTTT. The chain has TRBV27 and TRBJ2-3, with 8 bases lining up with TRBD2. Germline CDR1 MNHEY, CDR2 SMNVEV (reference sequence). Germline trimming cut 2 bases from V and 2 bases from J; bases unmatched to any gene: 9. This CDR3 comprises 17 residues.

V is TRBV4-1 and J is TRBJ2-7, with 8 bases aligning to TRBD2. V trimming: 1 base; J trimming: 7 bases; junction bases outside the gene matches: 21. There are 19 residues in the CDR3. Germline V gene lookup returns CDR1 MGHRA and CDR2 YSYEKL. CDR3 nucleotides: TGCGCCAGCAGCCAAGTTCTTCGGGAAGTAGCGGGGTTTGTAAGGGAGCAGTACTTC. Protein: CASSQVLREVAGFVREQYF.

This clonotype turned up a few times. The chain joins TRBV20-1 to TRBJ2-1, with D possibly being TRBD1 (6 bases). The CDR3 spans 13 residues. Trimming took 6 bases from V and 7 from J, leaving 16 bases between them. CDR1 is DFQATT and CDR2 is SNEGSKA in the germline V gene (reference sequence). The CDR3 loop is CSANKDSRNEQFF. In DNA form, the CDR3 reads TGCAGTGCCAATAAGGACAGTCGAAATGAGCAGTTCTTC.

The chain links TRBV7-9 to TRBJ1-2, with TRBD1 matching over 9 bases. The CDR3 has 15 residues. J gave up 8 bases and V 0 bases, and 7 bases lay outside the gene matches. CDR1 and CDR2 from the germline V gene are SEHNR and FQNEAQ (reference sequence). The CDR3 reads CASSLATGTGKGYTF. CDR3 coding DNA: TGTGCCAGCAGCTTAGCCACCGGGACAGGGAAAGGCTACACCTTC.

The chain carries TRBV4-1 and TRBJ2-7; D not certain. The CDR3 totals 15 residues. V lost 8 bases and J lost 0, with 17 bases in between. Germline CDR1 is MGHRA and CDR2 is YSYEKL. CDR3 amino acids: CASGPNVAISYEQYF. For the CDR3, the DNA is TGCGCCAGCGGCCCAAACGTCGCGATCTCCTACGAGCAGTACTTC.

The chain carries TRBV29-1 and TRBJ2-7; possibly TRBD1 for D (6 bases). This CDR3 is built from 16 residues. The V end was cut by 4 bases, the J end by 0 bases, with 19 bases between. Germline-derived CDR1 and CDR2 are SQVTM and ANQGSEA. This chain's CDR3 is CSVGTSGGDYSYEQYF. In DNA, the CDR3 is TGCAGCGTTGGGACGTCTGGGGGCGATTACTCCTACGAGCAGTACTTC.

The rearrangement links TRBV6-5 to TRBJ2-5; possible D gene TRBD1, 6 bases. The CDR3 is 17 amino acids. Trimming took 0 bases from V and 2 from J, leaving 16 bases between them. Germline V gene sequence: CDR1 MNHEY, CDR2 SVGAGI. As DNA, the CDR3 is TGTGCCAGCAGTTACTCGTTTAGGACAGCAAATCAAGAGACCCAGTACTTC. It translates to CASSYSFRTANQETQYF.

V usage is TRBV4-1 and J usage is TRBJ2-1; perhaps D is TRBD1 or TRBD2 (5 bases each). Trimming shortened V by 8 bases and J by 6 bases, and 17 bases separated the two germline ends. The CDR3 runs to 14 residues. The germline gives CDR1 MGHRA, CDR2 YSYEKL. The CDR3 DNA follows: TGCGCCAGCGGGGGATCAGCTGGTCCCAATGAGCAGTTCTTC. Its protein is CASGGSAGPNEQFF.

This clonotype showed up many times. The V call is TRBV15, the J call TRBJ1-2; D is perhaps TRBD1 (5 bases). Trimming stripped 1 base from V and 8 bases from J, with 11 bases between. This CDR3 region has 13 residues. CDR1 is LNHNV and CDR2 is YYDKDF in the germline V gene (reference sequence). CDR3 loop: CATSRGGDLGYTF. DNA for the CDR3: TGTGCCACCAGCAGAGGAGGGGACCTGGGCTACACCTTC.

Concerning this clonotype: With only one base between it and a far larger clone, this is likely a read error. V gene TRBV7-2 combines with J gene TRBJ2-1; tentative D call: TRBD2 (5 bases). Per germline, CDR1 SGHTA and CDR2 FQGNSA. This CDR3 has 12 residues. The V and J ends lost 1 base and 13 bases respectively, with 11 bases between them. CDR3 residues: CASSLGGETQFF. For the CDR3, the DNA is TGTGCCAGCAGCTTAGGGGGAGAGACCCAGTTCTTC. Filled out from reference TRBV7-2 and TRBJ2-1, the complete variable domain reads GAGVSQSPSNKVTEKGKDVELRCDPISGHTALYWYRQSLGQGLEFLIYFQGNSAPDKSGLPSDRFSAERTGGSVSTLTIQRTQQEDSAVYLCASSLGGETQFFGPGTRLTVL.

The CDR3 spells CSVVETRPYEQYF. CDR3 nucleotides: TGCAGCGTTGTAGAGACACGACCCTACGAGCAGTACTTC. The chain uses TRBV29-1 and TRBJ2-7; D gene ambiguous. V lost 4 bases to trimming and J lost 2 bases, with 12 bases between them. The CDR3 covers 13 residues. Germline-derived CDR1 and CDR2 are SQVTM and ANQGSEA.

The V gene is TRBV28, the J gene TRBJ2-7; either TRBD1 or TRBD2 may supply D (5 bases each). The tail of the sequence fits TRBJ2-4 better, so the J call may be wrong. Per germline, CDR1 MDHEN and CDR2 SYDVKM. The CDR3 covers 14 residues. For the CDR3, the DNA is TGTGCCAGCAGTGGGGACCGTCTAAAAGACATTCAGTACTTC. Its translation is CASSGDRLKDIQYF.

The chain combines TRBV7-9 with TRBJ1-1; 7 bases map to TRBD1. There are 16 residues in the CDR3. Germline-derived CDR1 and CDR2 are SEHNR and FQNEAQ (reference sequence). With V trimmed by 4 bases and J by 5 bases, 13 bases remained unmatched. The CDR3 sequence: CASSSPLKQGRTEAFF. In DNA, the CDR3 is TGTGCCAGCAGCTCACCGCTAAAACAGGGGAGGACTGAAGCTTTCTTT.

This clonotype was counted a few times. The rearrangement links TRBV20-1 to TRBJ2-7; D not resolved. V lost 5 bases to trimming and J lost 1 base, with 9 bases between them. The CDR3 has 12 residues. Germline assignment: CDR1 DFQATT and CDR2 SNEGSKA (reference sequence). CDR3 amino acids: CSAGDQSYEQYF. The CDR3 nucleotides are TGCAGTGCTGGCGACCAGTCCTACGAGCAGTACTTC.

The V call is TRBV29-1, the J call TRBJ2-3; D not certain. V was cut by 8 bases and J by 5 bases, with 17 bases left in between. Germline-derived CDR1 and CDR2 are SQVTM and ANQGSEA. CDR3 length: 13 amino acids. CDR3: CSTSPGMGDTQYF. The DNA for the CDR3 is TGCAGCACAAGCCCTGGAATGGGAGATACGCAGTATTTT.

The V and J genes are TRBV2 and TRBJ1-1; D is undetermined. The CDR3 is 14 amino acids. V lost 3 bases and J lost 2, with 10 bases in between. Germline V CDR1 and CDR2: SNHLY, FYNNEI. The DNA for the CDR3 is TGTGCCAGCAGTGACATGGACCCCAACACTGAAGCTTTCTTT. This translates into CASSDMDPNTEAFF.

The chain combines TRBV7-9 with TRBJ2-4, with D unresolved. The J call may be faulty, since TRBJ2-7 better matches the DNA end. This CDR3 is built from 13 residues. Germline CDR1 is SEHNR and CDR2 is FQNEAQ (reference sequence). CDR3 bases: TGTGCCAGCTCTGGCCAAACTTTCTACGAGCAGTACTTC. It translates to CASSGQTFYEQYF.

Only a few counts were recorded for this clonotype. J is TRBJ2-7 and V is TRBV28, with TRBD2 as a possible D gene (5 bases). Germline assignment: CDR1 MDHEN and CDR2 SYDVKM. The CDR3 is 15 residues long. The V and J ends lost 7 bases and 0 bases respectively, with 16 bases between them. CDR3 region: CASTPSERSSYEQYF. The CDR3 coding sequence is TGTGCCAGCACACCGAGTGAGCGGAGCTCCTACGAGCAGTACTTC.

CDR3 protein: CASSPQAREQYF. In DNA form, the CDR3 reads TGTGCCAGCAGCCCCCAGGCCCGTGAGCAGTACTTC. J is TRBJ2-5 and V is TRBV7-2; D ambiguous. There are 12 residues in the CDR3. The germline CDR1 and CDR2 sequences are SGHTA and FQGNSA. The V end was cut by 5 bases, the J end by 11 bases, with 15 bases between.

The gene calls are TRBV10-1 and TRBJ2-3; D tentatively fits TRBD1 or TRBD2 (6 bases each). The CDR3 runs to 13 residues. Germline lookup yields CDR1 WNHNN and CDR2 SYGVQD (reference sequence). Trimming took 8 bases from V and 2 from J, leaving 11 bases between them. The DNA of the CDR3 is TGCGCCAGCGGGGGGACAACCACAGATACGCAGTATTTT. Protein: CASGGTTTDTQYF.

The V and J genes are TRBV4-2 and TRBJ2-5; tentative D call: TRBD1 (6 bases). The V end lost 1 base, the J end lost 5 bases, and 26 bases lay between the germline ends. The CDR3 is 19 residues long. The germline V gene has CDR1 LGHNA and CDR2 YNFKEQ. The CDR3 region has the DNA TGTGCCAGCAGCCAAGTCGTTCGGGGCCAGAGGGGACAATGGGAGACCCAGTACTTC. This encodes CASSQVVRGQRGQWETQYF.

This chain connects TRBV25-1 to TRBJ2-5; D is perhaps TRBD1 or TRBD2 (6 bases each). The DNA end lines up better with TRBJ2-1; the J call may be wrong. The CDR3 extends over 15 amino acids. Germline V CDR1 and CDR2: MGHDK, SYGVNS. CDR3: CASAEGGTYQETQFF. Written as DNA, the CDR3 is TGTGCCAGCGCTGAGGGGGGAACGTACCAAGAGACCCAGTTCTTC.

The J gene is TRBJ2-7, the V gene TRBV7-9; TRBD1 matches 9 bases. Per germline, CDR1 SEHNR and CDR2 FQNEAQ (reference sequence). J gave up 2 bases and V 5 bases, and 7 bases lay outside the gene matches. The length of the CDR3 is 15 residues. DNA for the CDR3: TGTGCCAGCAGCCCCCAGGGACAGGGAACCTACGAGCAGTACTTC. It is translated as CASSPQGQGTYEQYF.

The chain recombines TRBV27 with TRBJ2-7; the match to TRBD2 covers 8 bases. Germline V lookup: CDR1 MNHEY, CDR2 SMNVEV (reference sequence). The CDR3 is 14 residues long. The ends lost 6 bases at V and 3 bases at J; junction bases unmatched: 7. In DNA, the CDR3 is TGTGCCAGCAGATCCGGGACTAGACGCTACGAGCAGTACTTC. Residues: CASRSGTRRYEQYF.

In its sample, this clonotype was seen once. The gene calls are TRBV28 and TRBJ2-3; TRBD2 might be the D (7 bases). With 3 bases removed from V and 4 bases from J, the gap between germline ends came to 14 bases. The CDR3 runs 15 residues. Germline CDR1 reads MDHEN; CDR2 reads SYDVKM. CDR3 DNA: TGTGCCAGCAGTTTTTCCGGGGGGCGGTCAGATACGCAGTATTTT. It encodes CASSFSGGRSDTQYF.

The rearrangement uses TRBV4-3 and TRBJ2-2; tentative D call: TRBD1 (5 bases). V gave up 2 bases and J gave up 8 bases, with 18 bases separating them. This CDR3 spans 16 amino acids. Germline values: CDR1 LGHNA, CDR2 YSLEER. In DNA form, the CDR3 reads TGCGCCAGCAGCCAATTTGGTGGGGCCGGGCTGGGGGAGCTGTTTTTT. Translated, it gives CASSQFGGAGLGELFF.